These 18 T cell receptor beta chains were sequenced from one sample in a study of cytomegalovirus exposure and HLA in healthy donors. Profiled with immunoSEQ multiplex PCR; TCRdb holds only in-frame clones, not every one. Among some 68,000 clones, approximately 96% were seen once, and the ten largest hold over 2%. Material: PBMCs. These receptors originate from a man between 18 and 35 years old in good health and CMV-seronegative.

In DNA, the CDR3 is TGTGCCAGCAGCCCGGGACTTTCGAACACCGGGGAGCTGTTTTTT. Encoded protein: CASSPGLSNTGELFF. This rearrangement joins TRBV2 to TRBJ2-2, with D perhaps TRBD2 (6 bases). The ends were cut back, 6 bases at V and 0 bases at J, with 11 bases in the middle. The germline V gene has CDR1 SNHLY and CDR2 FYNNEI. The CDR3 consists of 15 residues.

With respect to this clone: Other nucleotide sequences from this sample produce the same CDR3. The V gene is TRBV6-1, the J gene TRBJ2-5; 13 nucleotides agree with TRBD2. Germline CDR1 MNHNS, CDR2 SASEGT. With V trimmed by 6 bases and J by 5 bases, 6 bases remained unmatched. CDR3 length: 15 residues. The CDR3 sequence: CASSRLAGGGETQYF. DNA of the CDR3: TGTGCCAGCAGCAGACTAGCGGGAGGTGGGGAGACCCAGTACTTC.

This chain links TRBV29-1 with TRBJ2-1, with 8 bases aligning to TRBD2. Germline assignment: CDR1 SQVTM and CDR2 ANQGSEA. V lost 4 bases, J lost 7 bases, and 12 bases stayed unmatched. This CDR3 is 15 amino acids long. The CDR3 bases are TGCAGCGTTGCCTCTCTAGCGGGCTGGGGGAATGAGCAGTTCTTC. Protein sequence: CSVASLAGWGNEQFF.

The CDR3 spells CASSLDTRSYNEQFF. In nucleotides, the CDR3 is TGTGCCAGCAGCCTTGACACCCGGTCCTACAATGAGCAGTTCTTC. The chain employs TRBV5-6 and TRBJ2-1; D unresolved. V was cut by 4 bases and J by 1 base, with 12 bases left in between. Germline loops: CDR1 SGHDT, CDR2 YYEEEE. This CDR3 contains 15 residues.

The J gene is TRBJ2-1, the V gene TRBV5-5, with TRBD1 matching over 7 bases. V trimming: 4 bases; J trimming: 8 bases; junction bases outside the gene matches: 3. Germline lookup yields CDR1 SGHKS and CDR2 YYEKEE (reference sequence). The CDR3 extends over 12 amino acids. CDR3 loop: CASSPQGHEQFF. DNA of the CDR3: TGTGCCAGCAGCCCACAGGGGCATGAGCAGTTCTTC. Full variable domain (missing parts from reference TRBV5-5 and TRBJ2-1): DAGVTQSPTHLIKTRGQQVTLRCSPISGHKSVSWYQQVLGQGPQFIFQYYEKEERGRGNFPDRFSARQFPNYSSELNVNALLLGDSALYLCASSPQGHEQFFGPGTRLTVL.

The gene calls are TRBV28 and TRBJ1-2; tentatively, D is TRBD1 (6 bases). CDR1 and CDR2 (germline): MDHEN, SYDVKM. Trimming removed 8 bases at V and 5 bases at J, with 18 bases between. This CDR3 region has 14 residues. The DNA of the CDR3 is TGTGCCAGCGACGGACAGAATCATGGGTATGGCTACACCTTC. This codes for CASDGQNHGYGYTF.

The chain combines TRBV4-1 with TRBJ1-2, with 9 bases that match TRBD1. Germline CDR1 and CDR2: MGHRA and YSYEKL. The CDR3 extends over 16 amino acids. J lost 6 bases, V lost 3 bases, and 11 bases had no gene match. This CDR3 is CASSQVPGQGWDGYTF. The CDR3 nucleotides are TGCGCCAGCAGCCAGGTCCCGGGACAGGGTTGGGATGGCTACACCTTC.

The gene calls are TRBV21-1 and TRBJ2-3; TRBD2, the D gene given by the table, was not confirmed from the DNA. TRBV21-1 is a listed pseudogene. This CDR3 is 19 amino acids long. The CDR3 spells CASSKGGTPATRSTDTQYF. DNA of the CDR3: TGTGCCAGCAGCAAGGGGGGGACGCCGGCGACCCGGAGCACAGATACGCAGTATTTT.

The chain couples TRBV27 to TRBJ2-1; 7 nucleotides match TRBD1. In germline, CDR1 is MNHEY, CDR2 SMNVEV (reference sequence). The CDR3 has 18 residues. Trimming removed 5 bases from V and 9 bases from J; junction bases left unmatched: 22. The CDR3 DNA follows: TGTGCCAGCAGTATCGATGGGACAGCCCTTAGATTAATAGGTGAGCAGTTCTTC. Encoded protein: CASSIDGTALRLIGEQFF.

This rearrangement joins TRBV11-2 to TRBJ1-1; D unclear. The CDR3 totals 11 residues. Per germline, CDR1 SGHAT and CDR2 FQNNGV. Trimming took 1 base from V and 10 from J, leaving 7 bases between them. The CDR3 spells CASSLGAGAFF. CDR3 sequence (DNA): TGTGCCAGCAGCTTAGGGGCGGGAGCTTTCTTT.

This clone was picked up one time. V is TRBV6-1 and J is TRBJ2-7; no reliable D call. V was trimmed by 0 bases and J by 1 base, leaving 10 bases between them. This CDR3 has 15 amino acids. From germline, CDR1 is MNHNS and CDR2 SASEGT. Written as DNA, the CDR3 is TGTGCCAGCAGTGAAGCGGTGACTTTTTCCTACGAGCAGTACTTC. Its protein product is CASSEAVTFSYEQYF.

The gene calls are TRBV5-1 and TRBJ2-5; 9 bases match TRBD1. The V gene end was trimmed by 4 bases and the J gene end by 2 bases; junction bases not matched to a gene: 0. CDR1 is SGHRS and CDR2 is YFSETQ in the germline V gene. The CDR3 has 13 amino acids. The CDR3 here is CASSGQGQETQYF. The CDR3 DNA reads TGCGCCAGCAGCGGACAGGGGCAAGAGACCCAGTACTTC. The complete variable domain, with remaining parts taken from reference TRBV5-1 and TRBJ2-5, reads KAGVTQTPRYLIKTRGQQVTLSCSPISGHRSVSWYQQTPGQGLQFLFEYFSETQRNKGNFPGRFSGRQFSNSRSEMNVSTLELGDSALYLCASSGQGQETQYFGPGTRLLVL.

J is TRBJ2-7 and V is TRBV11-2, with a tentative D call TRBD1 (5 bases). This CDR3 is 16 amino acids long. Germline CDR1 SGHAT, CDR2 FQNNGV. Trimming took off 5 bases at V and 0 bases at J, with 17 bases between the two ends. As DNA, the CDR3 is TGTGCCAGCAGCCGCAGGGCCTCAGGAACCTCCTACGAGCAGTACTTC. Translated: CASSRRASGTSYEQYF.

This clone was seen a single time. J is TRBJ1-4 and V is TRBV5-1, with 11 bases lining up with TRBD1. CDR1 SGHRS and CDR2 YFSETQ come from the germline V gene. This CDR3 is built from 14 residues. Germline trimming cut 3 bases from V and 6 bases from J; bases unmatched to any gene: 1. CDR3 in amino acids: CASSSGQGDEKLFF. The DNA for the CDR3 is TGCGCCAGCAGCTCGGGACAGGGGGATGAAAAACTGTTTTTT.

The chain links TRBV19 to TRBJ2-7, with 9 bases matching TRBD2. Germline CDR1 reads LNHDA; CDR2 reads SQIVND (reference sequence). CDR3 length: 15 amino acids. After removal of 3 bases from V and 4 bases from J, the junction contained 7 bases not matched to a gene. This CDR3 reads CASSMGREGRYEQYF. The DNA for the CDR3 is TGTGCCAGTAGTATGGGGCGGGAGGGCCGTTACGAGCAGTACTTC.

This clone was detected only once. The genes are TRBV7-6 and TRBJ2-7; maybe TRBD2 (6 bases). Trimming removed 5 bases from V and 2 bases from J, with 16 bases in between. The CDR3 length is 15 residues. Germline values: CDR1 SGHVS, CDR2 FNYEAQ. DNA of the CDR3: TGTGCCAGCAGCCGATGGGGAGGCGGAACCTACGAGCAGTACTTC. The encoded protein is CASSRWGGGTYEQYF.

This chain links TRBV2 with TRBJ1-5; 8 positions agree with TRBD1. The V gene's germline CDR1 is SNHLY and CDR2 FYNNEI. J gave up 6 bases and V 5 bases, and 6 bases lay outside the gene matches. The CDR3 covers 14 residues. The CDR3, as DNA: TGTGCCAGCAGTCCTGGACAGGGTCCTCAGCCCCAGCATTTT. It specifies CASSPGQGPQPQHF.

The V call is TRBV6-1, the J call TRBJ1-1; D might be TRBD1 (6 bases). Trimming pared 4 bases from V and 0 bases from J, leaving 9 bases between. This CDR3 is 14 amino acids long. Germline assignment: CDR1 MNHNS and CDR2 SASEGT. Written as DNA, the CDR3 is TGTGCCAGCAGTGTTGGACAGTTGAACACTGAAGCTTTCTTT. It encodes CASSVGQLNTEAFF.